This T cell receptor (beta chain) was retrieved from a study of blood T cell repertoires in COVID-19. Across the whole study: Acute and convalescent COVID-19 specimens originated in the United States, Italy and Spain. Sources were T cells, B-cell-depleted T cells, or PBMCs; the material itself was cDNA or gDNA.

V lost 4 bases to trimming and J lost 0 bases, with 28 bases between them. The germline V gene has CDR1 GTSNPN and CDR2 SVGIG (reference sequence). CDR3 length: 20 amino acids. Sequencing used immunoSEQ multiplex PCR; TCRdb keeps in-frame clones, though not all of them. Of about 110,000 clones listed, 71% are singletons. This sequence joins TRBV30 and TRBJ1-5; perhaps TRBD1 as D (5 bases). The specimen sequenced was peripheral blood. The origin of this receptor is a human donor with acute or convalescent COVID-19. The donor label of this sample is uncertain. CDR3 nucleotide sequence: TGTGCCTGGATAGGTTGCCAGGGAGGCGTCGATTTTCATAGCAATCAGCCCCAGCATTTT. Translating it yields CAWIGCQGGVDFHSNQPQHF.